This TCR beta chain originates from a study of post-analysis software for immune sequencing data. Overall study results and limits: When the samples were clustered directly with F measure, those that had been prepared in the same batch showed strong co-clustering. When patients were compared with controls, four or five TRBV segments were more frequent, TRBV5-6, TRBV5-1 and TRBV20-1 among them. For normalized Chao1 diversity, multiple sclerosis patients scored significantly lower than controls did.

This clonotype was seen just once. Its antigen is not known. The J segment lost 5 bases and the V segment lost 1 base, leaving 7 bases of the junction unmatched. The CDR3 contains 14 residues. The germline V gene encodes CDR1 SQVTM and CDR2 ANQGSEA. Prepared TCR beta cDNA libraries contained unique molecular identifiers. cDNA molecules numbering about 480,000 came from around 1 to 10 million T cells. MiXCR, run by TCRdb on the PCR reads, gives a single entry per CDR3 protein. This table holds 750,000 to 950,000 distinct CDR3 sequences, approximately 53% found once. The sequenced sample consisted of blood. The chain combines TRBV29-1 with TRBJ1-2, with 7 bases aligning to TRBD1. The receptor's source is a girl aged 10 to 17 with multiple sclerosis. The CDR3 region is CSVEGPGQVYGYTF. CDR3 DNA: TGCAGCGTTGAAGGGCCCGGACAGGTATATGGCTACACCTTC.